The 16 T cell receptor beta chains given below trace back to one sample, sequenced in a study of OX40 agonist ivuxolimab in advanced cancers. Measured with immunoSEQ multiplex PCR; TCRdb has only the in-frame clones, and not every one. This table has some 81,000 clones, approximately 85% appearing once. Sequences were derived from CD4+ or CD8+ T cells sorted from blood, sampled in a trial of the OX40 agonist ivuxolimab. These receptor sequences come from an adult with an advanced solid tumor such as melanoma, head and neck, liver or kidney cancer.

Remarks on this clone: At one end, the junction sequence differs from germline, possibly due to a read error. CDR3 sequence reads: CSAIPTRDALF. The CDR3 DNA follows: TGCAGTGCTATTCCCACGAGGGACGCCCTCTTT. The rearrangement uses TRBV20-1 and TRBJ1-1; tentative D call: TRBD1 (5 bases). There are 11 residues in the CDR3. Germline CDR1 DFQATT, CDR2 SNEGSKA (reference sequence).

This clone appeared a single time. The rearrangement uses TRBV5-4 and TRBJ2-2; weak D call: TRBD1 (6 bases). The CDR3 totals 17 residues. CDR1 SGHNT and CDR2 YYREEE come from the germline V gene (reference sequence). V gave up 1 base and J gave up 5 bases, with 18 bases separating them. As DNA, the CDR3 is TGTGCCAGCAGCTTGAATCCAGGGGTACTAAGGACCGGGGAGCTGTTTTTT. Protein product: CASSLNPGVLRTGELFF.

This clone was seen once. The rearrangement links TRBV28 to TRBJ2-2, with 8 bases aligning to TRBD2. Germline V CDR1 and CDR2: MDHEN, SYDVKM. There are 15 residues in the CDR3. V trimming: 5 bases; J trimming: 0 bases; junction bases outside the gene matches: 2. The DNA for the CDR3 is TGTGCCAGCAGTGTCGGGGGGGCGAACACCGGGGAGCTGTTTTTT. Translation: CASSVGGANTGELFF.

The chain employs TRBV14 and TRBJ2-7; 7 positions match TRBD2. CDR3 length: 16 amino acids. Germline V gene sequence: CDR1 SGHDN, CDR2 FVKESK. The trim removed 4 bases at V and 0 bases at J, leaving 9 bases unmatched. The CDR3 coding sequence is TGTGCCAGCAGCCCCCGGACTAGAATCGGCTCCTACGAGCAGTACTTC. Residues: CASSPRTRIGSYEQYF. Filled out from reference TRBV14 and TRBJ2-7, the complete variable domain reads EAGVTQFPSHSVIEKGQTVTLRCDPISGHDNLYWYRRVMGKEIKFLLHFVKESKQDESGMPNNRFLAERTGGTYSTLKVQPAELEDSGVYFCASSPRTRIGSYEQYFGPGTRLTVT.

The chain combines TRBV18 with TRBJ2-5, with D perhaps TRBD1 (6 bases). Germline V lookup: CDR1 KGHSH, CDR2 LQKENI. The CDR3 extends over 17 amino acids. V lost 3 bases, J lost 0 bases, and 17 bases lay in between. CDR3 bases: TGTGCCAGCTCACCTCGACCGATTTCAGGGGACCAAGAGACCCAGTACTTC. It translates to CASSPRPISGDQETQYF.

The rearrangement joins TRBV5-1 to TRBJ2-7; D possibly corresponds to TRBD1 (6 bases). CDR3 length: 15 amino acids. V gave up 3 bases and J gave up 0 bases, with 13 bases separating them. CDR1 is SGHRS, CDR2 YFSETQ, per germline. The CDR3 spells CASSSLQGSSYEQYF. CDR3 coding DNA: TGCGCCAGCAGCTCGCTACAGGGTAGCTCCTACGAGCAGTACTTC.

This clone was picked up one time. The gene calls are TRBV11-2 and TRBJ1-1, with D perhaps matching TRBD1 (5 bases). CDR1 is SGHAT, CDR2 FQNNGV, per germline. Trimming removed 1 base at V and 0 bases at J, with 9 bases between. The CDR3 sequence is 15 residues long. Here the CDR3 reads CASSLAGTLNTEAFF. The CDR3 DNA follows: TGTGCCAGCAGCTTAGCCGGGACGTTGAACACTGAAGCTTTCTTT. The complete variable domain, with remaining parts taken from reference TRBV11-2 and TRBJ1-1, reads EAGVAQSPRYKIIEKRQSVAFWCNPISGHATLYWYQQILGQGPKLLIQFQNNGVVDDSQLPKDRFSAERLKGVDSTLKIQPAKLEDSAVYLCASSLAGTLNTEAFFGQGTRLTVV.

The chain employs TRBV23-1 and TRBJ1-6; 10 bases agree with TRBD1. TRBV23-1 carries the ORF label, with uncertain function. Losses at the gene ends were 4 bases for V and 8 bases for J; bases not matched to a gene: 8. This CDR3 spans 16 amino acids. DNA for the CDR3: TGCGCCAGCAGTCTCAACCGACAGGGGGCTTATTCACCCCTCCACTTT. Protein product: CASSLNRQGAYSPLHF.

This clone is judged medium-sized. This chain connects TRBV7-9 to TRBJ2-5, with D unclear. V was clipped by 0 bases and J by 3 bases, with 2 bases between them. Germline loops: CDR1 SEHNR, CDR2 FQNEAQ (reference sequence). CDR3 length: 12 residues. CDR3 protein: CASSLAKETQYF. DNA for the CDR3: TGTGCCAGCAGCTTAGCTAAAGAGACCCAGTACTTC.

In its sample, this clone was seen a few times. The rearrangement joins TRBV30 to TRBJ2-7, with TRBD1 identical over 10 bases. This CDR3 is 17 amino acids long. The J segment lost 0 bases and the V segment lost 2 bases, leaving 10 bases of the junction unmatched. CDR1 and CDR2 (germline): GTSNPN, SVGIG (reference sequence). The CDR3 DNA follows: TGTGCCTGGAGTAAGCTCGACAGGGGGCTGAGCTCCTACGAGCAGTACTTC. Its protein is CAWSKLDRGLSSYEQYF.

This chain joins TRBV7-9 and TRBJ1-1, with unresolved D. Germline CDR1 and CDR2: SEHNR and FQNEAQ (reference sequence). The CDR3 totals 13 residues. Deletions cut 4 bases from V and 14 bases from J, with 20 bases between. CDR3 nucleotide sequence: TGTGCCAGCAGCTCAGCGACTACCGAGAAAAAGTTCTTT. It translates to CASSSATTEKKFF.

This clone was seen only once. The CDR3: CASSFSGTGGAGTEAFF. The CDR3 coding sequence is TGTGCCAGCAGCTTCAGCGGGACAGGGGGCGCCGGTACTGAAGCTTTCTTT. The J gene is TRBJ1-1, the V gene TRBV7-3; 12 nucleotides line up with TRBD1. V was pared by 3 bases and J by 5 bases, with 10 bases of the junction left unmatched. Germline V lookup: CDR1 SGHTA, CDR2 FQGTGA. The CDR3 sequence is 17 residues long.

As to this clone: The sample has other DNA sequences that encode this CDR3 too. The chain joins TRBV7-2 to TRBJ2-2; D not certain. This CDR3 contains 13 residues. Germline V gene data show CDR1 as SGHTA and CDR2 as FQGNSA. Trimming removed 1 base at V and 4 bases at J, with 4 bases between. The chain's CDR3 is CASSLVSTGELFF. In nucleotides, the CDR3 is TGTGCCAGCAGCTTAGTTAGCACCGGGGAGCTGTTTTTT.

The V call is TRBV4-3, the J call TRBJ2-7; D assignment may be TRBD1 or TRBD2 (6 bases each). This CDR3 contains 13 residues. Per germline, CDR1 LGHNA and CDR2 YSLEER. Trimming removed 4 bases at V and 7 bases at J, with 14 bases between. Here the CDR3 DNA reads TGCGCCAGCAGCCCCGAGGGGGGAGGAGAGCAGTACTTC. This gives the protein CASSPEGGGEQYF.

The chain joins TRBV7-2 to TRBJ2-7; possible D gene TRBD1, 5 bases. The CDR3 spans 16 residues. Germline V gene lookup returns CDR1 SGHTA and CDR2 FQGNSA. V lost 1 base and J lost 0, with 13 bases in between. The CDR3 sequence: CASSLEGRGSSYEQYF. The CDR3 nucleotides are TGTGCCAGCAGCTTAGAGGGAAGGGGCAGCTCCTACGAGCAGTACTTC.

The chain carries TRBV4-3 and TRBJ2-7; the D gene could be TRBD1 or TRBD2 (6 bases each). The CDR3 spans 15 residues. V lost 4 bases and J 0 bases, leaving 13 bases between the germline ends. Germline V gene lookup returns CDR1 LGHNA and CDR2 YSLEER. The CDR3 DNA sequence: TGCGCCAGCAGCCGTGGACGGGGGCTCTCCTACGAGCAGTACTTC. It specifies CASSRGRGLSYEQYF.